The 11 T cell receptor beta chains below come from one sample, sequenced in a study of OX40 agonist ivuxolimab in advanced cancers. Generated by immunoSEQ multiplex PCR, the TCRdb table keeps only in-frame clones and is missing some. Found here are tens of thousands of clones, roughly nine tenths of them singletons; the top ten hold less than 12%. The input for sequencing was CD4+ or CD8+ T cells sorted from blood, taken in a trial of the OX40 agonist ivuxolimab. The receptors derive from an adult with an advanced solid tumor such as melanoma, head and neck, liver or kidney cancer.

This clone has only a few counts. The chain recombines TRBV5-6 with TRBJ1-1; D is unclear. This CDR3 contains 13 residues. V lost 1 base and J lost 1, with 5 bases in between. Germline CDR1 and CDR2: SGHDT and YYEEEE. CDR3: CASSLPRNTEAFF. Written as DNA, the CDR3 is TGTGCCAGCAGCTTGCCACGGAACACTGAAGCTTTCTTT.

V is TRBV28 and J is TRBJ2-7; D tentatively fits TRBD1 or TRBD2 (6 bases each). The CDR3 has 15 residues. Trimming shortened V by 4 bases and J by 3 bases, and 16 bases separated the two germline ends. CDR1 and CDR2 (germline): MDHEN, SYDVKM. CDR3 protein: CASSSPGAGGYEQYF. In DNA form, the CDR3 reads TGTGCCAGCAGTTCTCCGGGGGCAGGAGGCTACGAGCAGTACTTC.

This chain connects TRBV2 to TRBJ2-7; maybe TRBD1 (7 bases). The V end lost 6 bases, the J end lost 7 bases, and 19 bases lay between the germline ends. CDR1 SNHLY and CDR2 FYNNEI come from the germline V gene. The length of the CDR3 is 14 residues. The chain's CDR3 is CASRRQGGDMEQYF. The CDR3, as DNA: TGTGCCAGCAGGAGACAGGGAGGAGATATGGAGCAGTACTTC. Full variable domain (remainder filled in from reference TRBV2 and TRBJ2-7): EPEVTQTPSHQVTQMGQEVILRCVPISNHLYFYWYRQILGQKVEFLVSFYNNEISEKSEIFDDQFSVERPDGSNFTLKIRSTKLEDSAMYFCASRRQGGDMEQYFGPGTRLTVT.

The genes are TRBV5-5 and TRBJ1-1; TRBD1 might be the D (5 bases). CDR1 and CDR2 (germline): SGHKS, YYEKEE (reference sequence). Between the trimmed V and J ends, which lost 2 bases and 2 bases, there was a span of 13 bases. CDR3 length equals 15 residues. The CDR3 here is CASSFHIRVNTEAFF. The CDR3 DNA is TGTGCCAGCAGCTTCCATATCAGGGTAAACACTGAAGCTTTCTTT.

This sequence joins TRBV19 and TRBJ1-5; D is possibly TRBD1 (5 bases). This CDR3 comprises 15 residues. The V gene lost 4 bases and the J gene lost 2 bases, with 12 bases spanning the gap. Per germline, CDR1 LNHDA and CDR2 SQIVND (reference sequence). The DNA for the CDR3 is TGTGCCAGTAGTACGAGTGGGGCCGGCAATCAGCCCCAGCATTTT. This encodes CASSTSGAGNQPQHF.

This clone was recorded only once. V and J are TRBV15 and TRBJ1-2, with D uncertain. Trimming removed 0 bases at V and 4 bases at J, with 6 bases between. The germline V gene has CDR1 LNHNV and CDR2 YYDKDF (reference sequence). This CDR3 has 13 amino acids. This chain's CDR3 is CATSRDRGYGYTF. In nucleotides, the CDR3 is TGTGCCACCAGCAGAGATCGGGGCTATGGCTACACCTTC.

The rearrangement links TRBV11-2 to TRBJ1-2, with D unclear. V was trimmed by 8 bases and J by 2 bases, leaving 12 bases between them. This CDR3 contains 13 residues. Germline CDR1 and CDR2: SGHAT and FQNNGV. CDR3 coding DNA: TGTGCCAGCGCGGAGGCAAGAAACTATGGCTACACCTTC. Its protein product is CASAEARNYGYTF.

The chain uses TRBV7-2 and TRBJ1-5, with D perhaps matching TRBD1 (5 bases). The V end lost 1 base, the J end lost 4 bases, and 11 bases lay between the germline ends. The CDR3 is 15 residues long. Germline V gene sequence: CDR1 SGHTA, CDR2 FQGNSA. This chain's CDR3 is CASSLVDSPNQPQHF. In DNA form, the CDR3 reads TGTGCCAGCAGCTTAGTCGACAGTCCTAATCAGCCCCAGCATTTT. Based on the CDR3 plus reference TRBV7-2 and TRBJ1-5, the full variable domain is GAGVSQSPSNKVTEKGKDVELRCDPISGHTALYWYRQSLGQGLEFLIYFQGNSAPDKSGLPSDRFSAERTGGSVSTLTIQRTQQEDSAVYLCASSLVDSPNQPQHFGDGTRLSIL.

The V call is TRBV28, the J call TRBJ1-1, with unresolved D. The CDR3 sequence is 12 residues long. V lost 4 bases and J 5 bases, leaving 8 bases between the germline ends. CDR1 MDHEN and CDR2 SYDVKM come from the germline V gene. CDR3 sequence: CASSWGETEAFF. The CDR3 DNA follows: TGTGCCAGCAGTTGGGGAGAAACTGAAGCTTTCTTT.

This clone has more than one count but fewer than ten. J is TRBJ1-3 and V is TRBV5-4; no reliable D call. CDR1 and CDR2 from the germline V gene are SGHNT and YYREEE (reference sequence). The germline V and J ends were trimmed by 6 bases and 2 bases, with 15 bases remaining between them. This CDR3 is 15 amino acids long. The CDR3 loop reads CASTKSGSAGNTIYF. The CDR3 DNA is TGTGCCAGCACCAAAAGCGGCTCTGCTGGAAACACCATATATTTT.

The V call is TRBV5-1, the J call TRBJ1-1; the match to TRBD1 covers 7 bases. Germline V gene lookup returns CDR1 SGHRS and CDR2 YFSETQ. V was pared by 4 bases and J by 4 bases, with 10 bases of the junction left unmatched. This CDR3 has 15 amino acids. The CDR3 DNA follows: TGCGCCAGCAGCCCATTCCAGGGGGAGGGCACTGAAGCTTTCTTT. Its protein product is CASSPFQGEGTEAFF. Together with reference TRBV5-1 and TRBJ1-1, the CDR3 gives the full variable domain: KAGVTQTPRYLIKTRGQQVTLSCSPISGHRSVSWYQQTPGQGLQFLFEYFSETQRNKGNFPGRFSGRQFSNSRSEMNVSTLELGDSALYLCASSPFQGEGTEAFFGQGTRLTVV.